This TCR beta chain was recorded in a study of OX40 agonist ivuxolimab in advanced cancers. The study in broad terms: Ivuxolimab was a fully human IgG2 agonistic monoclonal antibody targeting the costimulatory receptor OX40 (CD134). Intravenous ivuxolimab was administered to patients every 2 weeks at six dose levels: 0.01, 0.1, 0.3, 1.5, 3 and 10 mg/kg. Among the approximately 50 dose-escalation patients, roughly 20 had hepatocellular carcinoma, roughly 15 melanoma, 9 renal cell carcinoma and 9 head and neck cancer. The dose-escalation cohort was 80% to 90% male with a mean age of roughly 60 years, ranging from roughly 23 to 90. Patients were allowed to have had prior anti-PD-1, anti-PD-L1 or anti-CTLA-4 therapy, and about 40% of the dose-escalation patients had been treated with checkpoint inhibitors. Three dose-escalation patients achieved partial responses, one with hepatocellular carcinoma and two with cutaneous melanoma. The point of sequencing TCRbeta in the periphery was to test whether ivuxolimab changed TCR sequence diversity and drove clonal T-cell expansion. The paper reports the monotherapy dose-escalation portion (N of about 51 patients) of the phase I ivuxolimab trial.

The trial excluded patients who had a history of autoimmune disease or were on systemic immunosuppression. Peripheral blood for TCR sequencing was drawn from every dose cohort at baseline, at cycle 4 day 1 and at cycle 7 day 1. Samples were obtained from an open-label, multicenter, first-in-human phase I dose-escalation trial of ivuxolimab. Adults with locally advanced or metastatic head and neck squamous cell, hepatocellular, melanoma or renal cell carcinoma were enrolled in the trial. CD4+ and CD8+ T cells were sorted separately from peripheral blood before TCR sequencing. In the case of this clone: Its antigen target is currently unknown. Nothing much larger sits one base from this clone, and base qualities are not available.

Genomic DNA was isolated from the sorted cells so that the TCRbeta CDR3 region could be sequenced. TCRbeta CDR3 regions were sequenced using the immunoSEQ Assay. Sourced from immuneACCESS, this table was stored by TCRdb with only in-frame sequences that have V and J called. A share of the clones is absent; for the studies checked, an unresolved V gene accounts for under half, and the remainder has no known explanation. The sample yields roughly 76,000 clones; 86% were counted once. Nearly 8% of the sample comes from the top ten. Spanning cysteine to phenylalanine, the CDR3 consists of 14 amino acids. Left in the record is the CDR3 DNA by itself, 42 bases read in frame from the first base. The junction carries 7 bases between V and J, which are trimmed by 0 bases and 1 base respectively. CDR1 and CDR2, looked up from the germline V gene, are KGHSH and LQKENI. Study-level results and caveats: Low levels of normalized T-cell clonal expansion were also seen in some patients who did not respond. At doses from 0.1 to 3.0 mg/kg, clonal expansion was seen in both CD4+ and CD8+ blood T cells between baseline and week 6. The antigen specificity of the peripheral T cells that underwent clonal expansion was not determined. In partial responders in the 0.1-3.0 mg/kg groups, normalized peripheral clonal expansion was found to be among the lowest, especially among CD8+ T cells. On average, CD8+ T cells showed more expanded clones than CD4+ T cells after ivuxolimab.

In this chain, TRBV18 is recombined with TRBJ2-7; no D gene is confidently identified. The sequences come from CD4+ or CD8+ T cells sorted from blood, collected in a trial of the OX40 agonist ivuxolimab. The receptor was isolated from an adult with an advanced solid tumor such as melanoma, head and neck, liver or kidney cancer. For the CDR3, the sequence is CASSPPSRSYEQYF. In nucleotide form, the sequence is TGTGCCAGCTCACCACCCTCACGGTCCTACGAGCAGTACTTC.